Sequencing of this T cell receptor beta chain was carried out in a study of post-analysis software for immune sequencing data. Findings and limits, study-wide: When compared against controls, multiple sclerosis patients showed significantly lower normalized Chao1 diversity. TRBV5-6, TRBV5-1 and TRBV20-1 were among four to six TRBV segments more frequent in patients than controls.

Points on this clonotype: Antigen unknown.

This CDR3 spans 17 amino acids. Looked up from germline, CDR1 is SEHNR and CDR2 is FQNEAQ (reference sequence). V lost 4 bases and J lost 2, with 20 bases in between. The TCR beta cDNA libraries carried unique molecular identifiers. A single record per CDR3 protein comes from TCRdb applying MiXCR to the PCR reads. The sample lists approximately 770,000 distinct CDR3 sequences; about half were seen once. Sequences were obtained from blood. The chain couples TRBV7-9 to TRBJ1-2; D not certain. This TCR derives from a girl aged 10-17 years with multiple sclerosis. The CDR3 reads CASSYSPFGHLNYGYTF. For the CDR3, the DNA is TGTGCCAGCAGCTACAGTCCGTTTGGGCATCTCAACTATGGCTACACCTTC.